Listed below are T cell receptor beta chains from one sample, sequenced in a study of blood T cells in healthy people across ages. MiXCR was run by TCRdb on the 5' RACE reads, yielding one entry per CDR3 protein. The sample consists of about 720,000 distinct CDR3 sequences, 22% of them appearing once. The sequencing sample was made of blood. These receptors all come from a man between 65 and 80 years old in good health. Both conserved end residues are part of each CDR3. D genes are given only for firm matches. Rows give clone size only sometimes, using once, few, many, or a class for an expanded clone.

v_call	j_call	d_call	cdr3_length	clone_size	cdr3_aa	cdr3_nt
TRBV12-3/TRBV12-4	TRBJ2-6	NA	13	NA	CASSFSGVNVPTF	TGTGCCAGCAGTTTCTCCGGGGTCAACGTCCCGACTTTC
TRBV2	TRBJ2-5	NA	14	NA	CASSVPGRQETQYF	TGTGCCAGCAGTGTTCCGGGACGTCAAGAGACCCAGTACTTC
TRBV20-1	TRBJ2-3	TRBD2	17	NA	CSARFHRGGPSTDTQYF	TGCAGTGCTAGATTCCACCGCGGGGGGCCTAGCACAGATACGCAGTATTTT
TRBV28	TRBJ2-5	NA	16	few	CASRSPGGAYQETQYF	TGTGCCAGCCGAAGCCCGGGTGGAGCGTACCAAGAGACCCAGTACTTC
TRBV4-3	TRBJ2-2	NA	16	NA	CASSQDLWQNTGELFF	TGCGCCAGCAGCCAAGATCTTTGGCAAAACACCGGGGAGCTGTTTTTT
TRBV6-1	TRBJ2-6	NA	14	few	CASSRGSGANVLTF	TGTGCCAGCAGTCGGGGATCTGGGGCCAACGTCCTGACTTTC
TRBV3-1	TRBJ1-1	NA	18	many	CASSQGNGVQGTFTEAFF	TGTGCCAGCAGCCAAGGCAACGGGGTCCAGGGGACGTTCACTGAAGCTTTCTTT
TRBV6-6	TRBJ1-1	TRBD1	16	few	CASSPRQGLVNTEAFF	TGTGCCAGCAGTCCACGACAGGGGTTGGTGAACACTGAAGCTTTCTTT
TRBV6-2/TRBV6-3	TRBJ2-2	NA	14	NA	CASSFPPNTGELFF	TGTGCCAGCAGTTTCCCTCCTAACACCGGGGAGCTGTTTTTT
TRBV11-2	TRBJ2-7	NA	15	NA	CASSPLDRSSGEQYF	TGTGCCAGCAGTCCCTTGGACAGATCGTCGGGAGAGCAGTACTTC
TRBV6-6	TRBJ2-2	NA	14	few	CASTHTDRLRELFF	TGTGCCAGCACGCATACTGACCGTCTCAGGGAGCTGTTTTTT
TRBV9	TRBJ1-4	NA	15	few	CASSATGTGARKLFF	TGTGCCAGCAGCGCCACCGGGACCGGGGCTCGGAAACTGTTTTTT
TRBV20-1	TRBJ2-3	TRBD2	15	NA	CSARGSSGATDTQYF	TGCAGTGCTAGAGGTTCTAGCGGGGCGACAGATACGCAGTATTTT
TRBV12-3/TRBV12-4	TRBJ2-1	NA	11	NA	CASSQGIVQFF	TGTGCCAGCAGTCAGGGAATTGTGCAGTTCTTC
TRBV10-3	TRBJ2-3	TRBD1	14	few	CAISVTGGTDTQYF	TGTGCCATCAGTGTAACAGGGGGCACAGATACGCAGTATTTT
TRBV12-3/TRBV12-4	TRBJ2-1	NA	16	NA	CTSSPSGAGVGNEQFF	TGTACCAGCAGTCCGTCGGGGGCGGGAGTGGGGAATGAGCAGTTCTTC
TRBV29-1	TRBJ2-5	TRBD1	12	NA	CSVDDRDREQYF	TGCAGCGTCGACGACCGGGACAGGGAGCAGTACTTC
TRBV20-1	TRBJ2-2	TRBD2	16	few	CSASGRLAGTTGELFF	TGCAGTGCTAGCGGCAGGCTAGCGGGGACCACCGGGGAGCTGTTTTTT
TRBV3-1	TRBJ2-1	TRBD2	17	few	CASSQFSSGRAGNEQFF	TGTGCCAGCAGCCAGTTTTCTAGCGGGAGGGCCGGAAATGAGCAGTTCTTC
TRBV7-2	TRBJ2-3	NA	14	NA	CASSFREGTDTQYF	TGTGCCAGCAGCTTCCGCGAGGGCACAGATACGCAGTATTTT
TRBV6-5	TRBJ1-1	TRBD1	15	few	CASRRDRGPNTEAFF	TGTGCCAGCAGACGGGACAGGGGGCCGAACACTGAAGCTTTCTTT
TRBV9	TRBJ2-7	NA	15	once	CASSVSAGVTYEQYF	TGTGCCAGCAGCGTTTCGGCAGGGGTGACCTACGAGCAGTACTTC
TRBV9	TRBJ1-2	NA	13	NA	CASSVVGTSGYTF	TGTGCCAGCAGCGTAGTGGGGACGTCTGGCTACACCTTC
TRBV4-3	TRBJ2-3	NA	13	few	CASSQEWGGTQYF	TGCGCCAGCAGCCAAGAATGGGGAGGTACGCAGTATTTT
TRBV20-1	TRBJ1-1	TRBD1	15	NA	CSARILGQGYTEAFF	TGCAGTGCTAGAATCTTAGGACAGGGTTACACTGAAGCTTTCTTT
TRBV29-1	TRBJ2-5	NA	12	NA	CSVERADGTQYF	TGCAGCGTTGAACGGGCGGATGGGACCCAGTACTTC
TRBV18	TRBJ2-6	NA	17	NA	CASSPLQGNSGANVLTF	TGTGCCAGCTCACCACTGCAGGGAAACTCTGGGGCCAACGTCCTGACTTTC
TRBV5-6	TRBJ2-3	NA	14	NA	CASSITGRADTQYF	TGTGCCAGCAGCATTACAGGGAGGGCAGATACGCAGTATTTT
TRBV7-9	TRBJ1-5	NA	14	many	CASSYGTSGQPQHF	TGTGCCAGCAGTTATGGTACTTCGGGACAGCCCCAGCATTTT
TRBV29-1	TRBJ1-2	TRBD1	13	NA	CSAEAQGASGYTF	TGCAGCGCTGAGGCGCAGGGGGCAAGTGGCTACACCTTC
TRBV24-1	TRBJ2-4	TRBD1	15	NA	CATSEGGTGKNIQYF	TGTGCCACCAGTGAAGGAGGGACAGGGAAAAACATTCAGTACTTC
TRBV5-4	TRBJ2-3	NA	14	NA	CASTKGQDPNREYF	TGTGCCAGCACCAAGGGGCAGGATCCGAATAGGGAGTATTTT
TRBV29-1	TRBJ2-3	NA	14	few	CSVLYQGASDTQYF	TGCAGCGTTCTCTATCAGGGAGCGTCAGATACGCAGTATTTT
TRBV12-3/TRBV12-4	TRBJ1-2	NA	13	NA	CASSFFQVGGYTF	TGTGCCAGCAGTTTTTTCCAGGTTGGGGGCTACACCTTC
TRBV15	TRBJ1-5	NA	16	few	CATSRVSGGRLQPQHF	TGTGCCACCAGCAGAGTTAGTGGGGGGCGGTTACAGCCCCAGCATTTT
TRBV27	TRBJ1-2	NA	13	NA	CASSFGARYGYTF	TGTGCCAGCAGTTTTGGGGCCCGATATGGCTACACCTTC
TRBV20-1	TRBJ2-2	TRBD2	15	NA	CSASYAGGYTGELFF	TGCAGTGCTAGCTACGCGGGGGGGTATACCGGGGAGCTGTTTTTT
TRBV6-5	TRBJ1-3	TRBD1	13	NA	CASRMTGGNTIYF	TGTGCCAGCAGAATGACAGGGGGAAACACCATATATTTT
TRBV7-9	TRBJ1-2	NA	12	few	CASTFVGEGYTF	TGTGCCAGCACCTTCGTGGGGGAAGGCTACACCTTC
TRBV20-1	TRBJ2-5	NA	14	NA	CSATQGAVGETQYF	TGCAGTGCTACCCAGGGAGCAGTAGGAGAGACCCAGTACTTC
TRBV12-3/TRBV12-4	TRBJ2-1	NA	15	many	CASSFWQGSYNEQFF	TGTGCCAGCAGTTTCTGGCAGGGTTCCTACAATGAGCAGTTCTTC
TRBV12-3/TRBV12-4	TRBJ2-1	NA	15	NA	CASSLGIAEGNEQFF	TGTGCCAGCAGTTTAGGGATAGCTGAGGGCAATGAGCAGTTCTTC
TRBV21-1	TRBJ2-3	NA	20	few	CASSKRPTILDPKSTDTQYF	TGTGCCAGCAGCAAGAGACCGACTATCCTGGACCCAAAAAGCACAGATACGCAGTATTTT
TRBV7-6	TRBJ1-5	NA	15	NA	CASSLSPQFNQPQHF	TGTGCCAGCAGCTTAAGTCCCCAGTTCAATCAGCCCCAGCATTTT
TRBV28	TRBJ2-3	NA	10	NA	CASKNSVLYF	TGTGCCAGTAAGAATTCGGTTCTGTATTTT
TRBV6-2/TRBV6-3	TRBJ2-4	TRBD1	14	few	CASSRDRFVDIQYF	TGTGCCAGCAGTCGGGACAGGTTTGTGGACATTCAGTACTTC
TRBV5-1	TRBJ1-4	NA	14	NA	CASSFEGIGEKLFF	TGCGCCAGCAGCTTTGAGGGGATAGGAGAAAAACTGTTTTTT
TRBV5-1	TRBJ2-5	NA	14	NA	CASSLVPPPETQYF	TGCGCCAGCAGCTTGGTTCCACCCCCAGAGACCCAGTACTTC
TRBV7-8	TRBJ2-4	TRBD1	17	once	CASSLNDRGLAKNIQYF	TGTGCCAGCAGCTTAAACGACAGGGGGCTAGCCAAAAACATTCAGTACTTC
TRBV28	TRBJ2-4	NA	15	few	CASSYTGPRKNIQYF	TGTGCCAGCAGTTATACCGGGCCCAGAAAAAACATTCAGTACTTC
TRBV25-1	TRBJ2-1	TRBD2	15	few	CASSPQRGGRNEQFF	TGTGCCAGCAGTCCTCAGCGGGGGGGCCGCAATGAGCAGTTCTTC
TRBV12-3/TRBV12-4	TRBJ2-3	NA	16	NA	CASSLYSRVAGDTQYF	TGTGCCAGCAGTCTATATAGCAGAGTGGCCGGAGATACGCAGTATTTT